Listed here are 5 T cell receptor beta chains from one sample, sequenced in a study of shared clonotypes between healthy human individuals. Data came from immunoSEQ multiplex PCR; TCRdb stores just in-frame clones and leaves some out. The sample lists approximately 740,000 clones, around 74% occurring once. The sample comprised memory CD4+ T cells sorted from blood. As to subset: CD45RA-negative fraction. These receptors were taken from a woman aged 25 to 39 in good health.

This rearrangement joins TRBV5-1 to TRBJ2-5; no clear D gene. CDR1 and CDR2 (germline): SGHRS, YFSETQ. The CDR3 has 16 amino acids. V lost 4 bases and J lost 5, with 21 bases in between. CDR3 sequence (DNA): TGCGCCAGCAGCATAGGACGGACCGCCTCTGTGGAGACCCAGTACTTC. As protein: CASSIGRTASVETQYF.

The CDR3 is CASSLDWRARQFF. CDR3 sequence (DNA): TGTGCCAGCAGCTTGGACTGGAGGGCCCGGCAGTTCTTC. V usage is TRBV5-5 and J usage is TRBJ2-1, with D possibly TRBD2 on 6 matching bases. This CDR3 region has 13 residues. The germline V and J ends were trimmed by 0 bases and 12 bases, with 13 bases remaining between them. Germline loops: CDR1 SGHKS, CDR2 YYEKEE (reference sequence).

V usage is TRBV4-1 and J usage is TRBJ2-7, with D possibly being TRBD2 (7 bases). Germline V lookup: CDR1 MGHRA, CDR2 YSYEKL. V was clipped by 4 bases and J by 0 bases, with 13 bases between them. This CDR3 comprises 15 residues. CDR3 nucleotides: TGCGCCAGCAGCCCACAGGGAGGGTTCTCCTACGAGCAGTACTTC. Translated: CASSPQGGFSYEQYF.

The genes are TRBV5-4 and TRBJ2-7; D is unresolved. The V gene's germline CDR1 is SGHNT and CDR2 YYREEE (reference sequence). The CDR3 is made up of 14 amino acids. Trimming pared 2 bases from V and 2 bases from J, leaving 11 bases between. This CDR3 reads CASSFWGRAYEQYF. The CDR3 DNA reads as TGTGCCAGCAGCTTTTGGGGAAGGGCCTACGAGCAGTACTTC.

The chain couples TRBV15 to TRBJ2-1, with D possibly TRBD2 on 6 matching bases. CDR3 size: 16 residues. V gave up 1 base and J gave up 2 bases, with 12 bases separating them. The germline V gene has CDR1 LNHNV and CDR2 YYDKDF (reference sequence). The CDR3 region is CATSRVAAGPYNEQFF. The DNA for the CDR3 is TGTGCCACCAGCAGAGTGGCAGCGGGTCCCTACAATGAGCAGTTCTTC.